In this sample, the clone carrying this T cell receptor beta chain turned up a few times. These data come from a study of blood T cell repertoires in COVID-19. TCRdb keeps only in-frame clones here, not all; method: immunoSEQ multiplex PCR. The data hold under 120,000 clones, with roughly 69% observed a single time. This CDR3 comprises 12 residues. Germline assignment: CDR1 LGHNA and CDR2 YNFKEQ. Trimming left V 1 base short and J 9 bases short, with 4 bases between. The sequenced sample consisted of peripheral blood. V gene TRBV4-2 combines with J gene TRBJ1-6, with D unresolved. This TCR derives from an elderly man with acute or convalescent COVID-19. The CDR3 region has the DNA TGTGCCAGCAGCCAAGTCGGTTCACCCCTCCACTTT. It translates to CASSQVGSPLHF.